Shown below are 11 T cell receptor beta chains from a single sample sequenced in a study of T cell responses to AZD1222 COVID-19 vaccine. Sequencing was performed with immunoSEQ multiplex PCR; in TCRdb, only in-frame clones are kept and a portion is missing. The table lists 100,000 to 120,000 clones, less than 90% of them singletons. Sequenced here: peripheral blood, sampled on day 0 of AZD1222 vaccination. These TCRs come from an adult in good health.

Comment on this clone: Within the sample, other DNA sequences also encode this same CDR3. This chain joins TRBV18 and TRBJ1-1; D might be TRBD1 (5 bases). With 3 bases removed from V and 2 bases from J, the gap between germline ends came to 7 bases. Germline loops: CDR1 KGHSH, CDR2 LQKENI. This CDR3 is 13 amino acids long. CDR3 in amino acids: CASSPGQNTEAFF. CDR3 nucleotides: TGTGCCAGCTCACCCGGACAAAACACTGAAGCTTTCTTT.

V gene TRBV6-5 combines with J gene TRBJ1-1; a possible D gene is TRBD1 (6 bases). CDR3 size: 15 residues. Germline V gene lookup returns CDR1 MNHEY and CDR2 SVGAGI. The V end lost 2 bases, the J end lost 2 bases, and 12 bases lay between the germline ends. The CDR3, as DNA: TGTGCCAGCAGTTACACGGGACAAGGTAACACTGAAGCTTTCTTT. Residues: CASSYTGQGNTEAFF.

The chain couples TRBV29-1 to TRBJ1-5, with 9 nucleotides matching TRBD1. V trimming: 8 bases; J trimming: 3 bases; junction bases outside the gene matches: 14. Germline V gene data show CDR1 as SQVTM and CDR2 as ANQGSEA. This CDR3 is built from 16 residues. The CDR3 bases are TGCAGCCCCCAGTACGACAGGGGGAGACCCAATCAGCCCCAGCATTTT. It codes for CSPQYDRGRPNQPQHF. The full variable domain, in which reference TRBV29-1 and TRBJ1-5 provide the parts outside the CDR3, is SAVISQKPSRDICQRGTSLTIQCQVDSQVTMMFWYRQQPGQSLTLIATANQGSEATYESGFVIDKFPISRPNLTFSTLTVSNMSPEDSSIYLCSPQYDRGRPNQPQHFGDGTRLSIL.

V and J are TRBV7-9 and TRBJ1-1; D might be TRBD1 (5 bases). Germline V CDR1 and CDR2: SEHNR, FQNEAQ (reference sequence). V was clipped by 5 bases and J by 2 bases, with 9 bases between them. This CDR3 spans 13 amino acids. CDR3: CASSPRDNTEAFF. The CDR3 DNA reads TGTGCCAGCAGCCCCAGGGATAACACTGAAGCTTTCTTT. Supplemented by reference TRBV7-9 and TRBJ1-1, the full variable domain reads DTGVSQNPRHKITKRGQNVTFRCDPISEHNRLYWYRQTLGQGPEFLTYFQNEAQLEKSRLLSDRFSAERPKGSFSTLEIQRTEQGDSAMYLCASSPRDNTEAFFGQGTRLTVV.

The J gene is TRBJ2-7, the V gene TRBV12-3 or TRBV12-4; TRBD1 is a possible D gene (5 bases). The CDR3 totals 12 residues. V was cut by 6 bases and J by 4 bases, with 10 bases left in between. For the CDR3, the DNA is TGTGCCAGCAGCCCCCAGGGTTACGAGCAGTACTTC. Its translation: CASSPQGYEQYF.

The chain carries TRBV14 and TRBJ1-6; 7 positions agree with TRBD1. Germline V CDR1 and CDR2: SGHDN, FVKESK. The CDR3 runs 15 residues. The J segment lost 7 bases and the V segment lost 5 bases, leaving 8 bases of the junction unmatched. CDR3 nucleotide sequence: TGTGCCAGCAGCACTCAGGGGGTGCGGAATTCACCCCTCCACTTT. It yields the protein CASSTQGVRNSPLHF.

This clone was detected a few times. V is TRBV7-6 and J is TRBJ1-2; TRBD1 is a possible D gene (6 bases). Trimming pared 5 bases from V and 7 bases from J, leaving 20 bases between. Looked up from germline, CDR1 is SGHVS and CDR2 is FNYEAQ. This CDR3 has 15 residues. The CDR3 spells CASSPRPGDPLGYTF. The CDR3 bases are TGTGCCAGCAGCCCCCGCCCAGGGGACCCTCTTGGCTACACCTTC.

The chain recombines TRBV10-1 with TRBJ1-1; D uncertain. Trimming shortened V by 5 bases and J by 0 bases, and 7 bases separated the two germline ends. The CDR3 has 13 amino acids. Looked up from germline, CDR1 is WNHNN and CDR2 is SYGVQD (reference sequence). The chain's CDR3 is CASSIGMNTEAFF. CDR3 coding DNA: TGCGCCAGCAGTATAGGGATGAACACTGAAGCTTTCTTT.

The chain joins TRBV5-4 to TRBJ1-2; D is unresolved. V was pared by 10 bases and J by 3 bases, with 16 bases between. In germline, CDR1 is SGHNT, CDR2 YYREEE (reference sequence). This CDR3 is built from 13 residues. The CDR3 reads CAVWGPRDYGYTF. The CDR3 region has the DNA TGTGCCGTATGGGGTCCAAGGGACTATGGCTACACCTTC.

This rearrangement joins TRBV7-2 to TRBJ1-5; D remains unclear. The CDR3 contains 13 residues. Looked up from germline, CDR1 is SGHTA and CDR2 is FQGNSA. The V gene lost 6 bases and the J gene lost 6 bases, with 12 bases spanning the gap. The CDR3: CASRPASGQPQHF. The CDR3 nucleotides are TGTGCCAGCAGGCCCGCGTCAGGTCAGCCCCAGCATTTT.

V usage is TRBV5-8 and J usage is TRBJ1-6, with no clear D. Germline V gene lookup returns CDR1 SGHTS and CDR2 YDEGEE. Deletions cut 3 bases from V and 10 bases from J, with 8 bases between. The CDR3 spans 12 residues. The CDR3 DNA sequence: TGTGCCAGCAGCTCTCTACAATCACCCCTCCACTTT. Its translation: CASSSLQSPLHF.